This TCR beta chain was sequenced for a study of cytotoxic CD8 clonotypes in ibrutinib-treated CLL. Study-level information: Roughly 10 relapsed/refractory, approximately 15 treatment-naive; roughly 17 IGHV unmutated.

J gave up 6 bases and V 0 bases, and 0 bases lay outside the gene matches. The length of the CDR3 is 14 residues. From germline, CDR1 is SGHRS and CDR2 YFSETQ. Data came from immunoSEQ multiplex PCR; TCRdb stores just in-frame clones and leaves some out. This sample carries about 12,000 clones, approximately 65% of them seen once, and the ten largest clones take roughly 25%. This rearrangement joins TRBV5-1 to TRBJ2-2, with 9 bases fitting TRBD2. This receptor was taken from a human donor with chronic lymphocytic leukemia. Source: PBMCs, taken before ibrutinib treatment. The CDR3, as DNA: TGCGCCAGCAGCTTGGAGCGGGGGGCCGGGGAGCTGTTTTTT. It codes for CASSLERGAGELFF.